This T cell receptor beta chain was retrieved from a study of blood T cell repertoires in COVID-19. As for the study in general: Sites across the United States, Italy and Spain contributed samples from acute and convalescent COVID-19. PBMCs, B-cell-depleted T cells, or T cells were the source of the cDNA or gDNA that made up the material.

Trimming at V came to 4 bases and at J to 0 bases, leaving 7 bases not matched to a gene. CDR1 and CDR2 (germline): SGDLS, YYNGEE. The CDR3 loop spans 17 amino acids. Under the authors' procedure: Researchers report that nucleated cell counts were estimated from reference gene primer amplification. Some clones are missing from TCRdb's copy, which holds only in-frame ones; the method was immunoSEQ multiplex PCR. The DNA gave D and trimming, while V, J and clone size come from that table. The sample consists of over 85,000 clones, around nine tenths of them appearing once. Sample: peripheral blood. V gene TRBV9 combines with J gene TRBJ2-1; 10 nucleotides line up with TRBD2. This TCR was sampled from a human donor in a cohort sampled during active COVID-19. CDR3 DNA: TGTGCCAGCAGCCCCCGGACTAGCGGTAGCTCCTACAATGAGCAGTTCTTC. It is translated as CASSPRTSGSSYNEQFF.